This section outlines one T cell receptor (beta chain) sequence together with its context. Its antigen has not been determined. At one end the junction does not follow the germline gene, possibly because of a read error. Amplification of TCR beta CDR3 regions was carried out from RNA transcripts. For the first round of RT-PCR on the TCR CDR3, the HTBI primer set was used together with the Qiagen OneStep RT-PCR kit. Libraries were constructed in a second round of multiplex PCR, after which size selection and purification were carried out. Sequencing of the libraries was done on an Illumina HiSeq2000 using paired-end 100 bp reads. The published analysis was carried out like this. Raw data were processed with SOAPnuke, discarding reads with adapters, uncalled bases, mean Phred below 15, or no exact constant-primer or identifier match. High-quality paired reads were merged using COPE v1.2.5, and each unique nucleotide sequence was defined as a clonotype. MiTCR v1.1 was used to align clonotypes to the IMGT TRBV, TRBD and TRBJ reference segments. The analysis was restricted to V-J combinations with a frequency above 0.0001, which together covered 99.2% of the repertoires. The TCS score was defined as F50 (clonal expansion) divided by E x V (chaos), with BLOSUM62-based TCRdist calculated between CDR3 peptides within each V-J. Welch's t-statistics and random forest reduced 500 to 550 V-J features to roughly 13, which were used in a naive Bayes classifier (R e1071). Thyroid-blood repertoire similarity was quantified with the Morisita-Horn index. The raw public reads went through TCRdb reprocessing: fastp at Q25, MiXCR clone calling, in-frame beta chains kept. A single entry per CDR3 protein holds the most common genes and DNA from its merged rows. These V and J calls originate from TCRdb's pipeline instead of the authors' own analysis. The sample table records just under 750,000 distinct CDR3 sequences; about a third of these occur just once. Around 31% of the sample belongs to the ten largest clones.

Stable Graves' hyperthyroidism was defined as no progression to ophthalmopathy during 18 months of follow-up. Hyperthyroidism patients were newly diagnosed, with disease duration under 2 months, and aged 18 to 65 years. Any patient with an uncontrolled infection, another autoimmune disease, pregnancy or lactation was excluded. Diagnoses were established on the basis of clinical symptoms, serum thyroxine and TRAb, thyroid ultrasound, and orbital computed tomography. PBMCs were isolated from 10 ml of fresh peripheral blood by Ficoll-Paque density gradient centrifugation. Trizol reagent was used to extract total RNA, and RNA quality was then checked on an Agilent 2100 Bioanalyzer. The data stem from a study of T cells in Graves' hyperthyroidism and ophthalmopathy (dated by TCRdb to between 2019 and 2020). Study-wide context: Peripheral blood was sampled at the time of initial diagnosis, prior to any treatment. To identify TCR V-J signatures that set the groups apart, the researchers used a discovery cohort of more than 95 patients, made up of about 44 with Graves' ophthalmopathy and 57 with stable Graves' hyperthyroidism. An independent validation cohort of some 18 hyperthyroidism patients and approximately 15 patients who later progressed to ophthalmopathy tested prospective prediction of ophthalmopathy. The 90 or so discovery patients were randomly split 7:3 into training and test sets. In addition, the study compared T-cell repertoires in thyroid tissue and in blood from about 6 Graves' hyperthyroidism patients. After sampling, hyperthyroidism patients received methimazole starting at 30 mg daily, and ophthalmopathy patients received high-dose intravenous methylprednisolone. The paper describes TCR Vbeta CDR3 sequencing of around 130 peripheral blood samples, made up of about 41 ophthalmopathy patients, roughly 75 hyperthyroidism patients and some 17 progressor patients.

The CDR3 numbers 13 residues from cysteine through phenylalanine. The read is trimmed to its CDR3 DNA, 39 bases read in frame from base 1. For CDR1 and CDR2, the germline V gene lists WSHSY and SAAADI. Study-wide findings and limitations: A 13 V-J signature model separated ophthalmopathy from stable hyperthyroidism, with roughly 88% sensitivity and roughly 81% specificity in cross-validation and 80%/75% in testing. Sample size was not statistically predetermined, and investigators were not blinded to group allocation. In validation, the model predicted progression to ophthalmopathy with 55% to 71% sensitivity and approximately 78% specificity, a median of around 6.6 months before onset. Blood samples also contained most of the expanded thyroid clonotypes (frequency above 0.001), which suggests that blood repertoires may reflect thyroid immune responses.

The specimen sequenced was blood. Recombination joined TRBV10-2 with TRBJ1-2; TRBD1 is a weak D gene call, 5 bases matching. The receptor was isolated from a woman aged 40 to 50 with Graves' hyperthyroidism. The DNA reads TGTGCCCTGGGGCAGACTGCTAACTATGGCTACACCTTC. Translated, this gives CALGQTANYGYTF.